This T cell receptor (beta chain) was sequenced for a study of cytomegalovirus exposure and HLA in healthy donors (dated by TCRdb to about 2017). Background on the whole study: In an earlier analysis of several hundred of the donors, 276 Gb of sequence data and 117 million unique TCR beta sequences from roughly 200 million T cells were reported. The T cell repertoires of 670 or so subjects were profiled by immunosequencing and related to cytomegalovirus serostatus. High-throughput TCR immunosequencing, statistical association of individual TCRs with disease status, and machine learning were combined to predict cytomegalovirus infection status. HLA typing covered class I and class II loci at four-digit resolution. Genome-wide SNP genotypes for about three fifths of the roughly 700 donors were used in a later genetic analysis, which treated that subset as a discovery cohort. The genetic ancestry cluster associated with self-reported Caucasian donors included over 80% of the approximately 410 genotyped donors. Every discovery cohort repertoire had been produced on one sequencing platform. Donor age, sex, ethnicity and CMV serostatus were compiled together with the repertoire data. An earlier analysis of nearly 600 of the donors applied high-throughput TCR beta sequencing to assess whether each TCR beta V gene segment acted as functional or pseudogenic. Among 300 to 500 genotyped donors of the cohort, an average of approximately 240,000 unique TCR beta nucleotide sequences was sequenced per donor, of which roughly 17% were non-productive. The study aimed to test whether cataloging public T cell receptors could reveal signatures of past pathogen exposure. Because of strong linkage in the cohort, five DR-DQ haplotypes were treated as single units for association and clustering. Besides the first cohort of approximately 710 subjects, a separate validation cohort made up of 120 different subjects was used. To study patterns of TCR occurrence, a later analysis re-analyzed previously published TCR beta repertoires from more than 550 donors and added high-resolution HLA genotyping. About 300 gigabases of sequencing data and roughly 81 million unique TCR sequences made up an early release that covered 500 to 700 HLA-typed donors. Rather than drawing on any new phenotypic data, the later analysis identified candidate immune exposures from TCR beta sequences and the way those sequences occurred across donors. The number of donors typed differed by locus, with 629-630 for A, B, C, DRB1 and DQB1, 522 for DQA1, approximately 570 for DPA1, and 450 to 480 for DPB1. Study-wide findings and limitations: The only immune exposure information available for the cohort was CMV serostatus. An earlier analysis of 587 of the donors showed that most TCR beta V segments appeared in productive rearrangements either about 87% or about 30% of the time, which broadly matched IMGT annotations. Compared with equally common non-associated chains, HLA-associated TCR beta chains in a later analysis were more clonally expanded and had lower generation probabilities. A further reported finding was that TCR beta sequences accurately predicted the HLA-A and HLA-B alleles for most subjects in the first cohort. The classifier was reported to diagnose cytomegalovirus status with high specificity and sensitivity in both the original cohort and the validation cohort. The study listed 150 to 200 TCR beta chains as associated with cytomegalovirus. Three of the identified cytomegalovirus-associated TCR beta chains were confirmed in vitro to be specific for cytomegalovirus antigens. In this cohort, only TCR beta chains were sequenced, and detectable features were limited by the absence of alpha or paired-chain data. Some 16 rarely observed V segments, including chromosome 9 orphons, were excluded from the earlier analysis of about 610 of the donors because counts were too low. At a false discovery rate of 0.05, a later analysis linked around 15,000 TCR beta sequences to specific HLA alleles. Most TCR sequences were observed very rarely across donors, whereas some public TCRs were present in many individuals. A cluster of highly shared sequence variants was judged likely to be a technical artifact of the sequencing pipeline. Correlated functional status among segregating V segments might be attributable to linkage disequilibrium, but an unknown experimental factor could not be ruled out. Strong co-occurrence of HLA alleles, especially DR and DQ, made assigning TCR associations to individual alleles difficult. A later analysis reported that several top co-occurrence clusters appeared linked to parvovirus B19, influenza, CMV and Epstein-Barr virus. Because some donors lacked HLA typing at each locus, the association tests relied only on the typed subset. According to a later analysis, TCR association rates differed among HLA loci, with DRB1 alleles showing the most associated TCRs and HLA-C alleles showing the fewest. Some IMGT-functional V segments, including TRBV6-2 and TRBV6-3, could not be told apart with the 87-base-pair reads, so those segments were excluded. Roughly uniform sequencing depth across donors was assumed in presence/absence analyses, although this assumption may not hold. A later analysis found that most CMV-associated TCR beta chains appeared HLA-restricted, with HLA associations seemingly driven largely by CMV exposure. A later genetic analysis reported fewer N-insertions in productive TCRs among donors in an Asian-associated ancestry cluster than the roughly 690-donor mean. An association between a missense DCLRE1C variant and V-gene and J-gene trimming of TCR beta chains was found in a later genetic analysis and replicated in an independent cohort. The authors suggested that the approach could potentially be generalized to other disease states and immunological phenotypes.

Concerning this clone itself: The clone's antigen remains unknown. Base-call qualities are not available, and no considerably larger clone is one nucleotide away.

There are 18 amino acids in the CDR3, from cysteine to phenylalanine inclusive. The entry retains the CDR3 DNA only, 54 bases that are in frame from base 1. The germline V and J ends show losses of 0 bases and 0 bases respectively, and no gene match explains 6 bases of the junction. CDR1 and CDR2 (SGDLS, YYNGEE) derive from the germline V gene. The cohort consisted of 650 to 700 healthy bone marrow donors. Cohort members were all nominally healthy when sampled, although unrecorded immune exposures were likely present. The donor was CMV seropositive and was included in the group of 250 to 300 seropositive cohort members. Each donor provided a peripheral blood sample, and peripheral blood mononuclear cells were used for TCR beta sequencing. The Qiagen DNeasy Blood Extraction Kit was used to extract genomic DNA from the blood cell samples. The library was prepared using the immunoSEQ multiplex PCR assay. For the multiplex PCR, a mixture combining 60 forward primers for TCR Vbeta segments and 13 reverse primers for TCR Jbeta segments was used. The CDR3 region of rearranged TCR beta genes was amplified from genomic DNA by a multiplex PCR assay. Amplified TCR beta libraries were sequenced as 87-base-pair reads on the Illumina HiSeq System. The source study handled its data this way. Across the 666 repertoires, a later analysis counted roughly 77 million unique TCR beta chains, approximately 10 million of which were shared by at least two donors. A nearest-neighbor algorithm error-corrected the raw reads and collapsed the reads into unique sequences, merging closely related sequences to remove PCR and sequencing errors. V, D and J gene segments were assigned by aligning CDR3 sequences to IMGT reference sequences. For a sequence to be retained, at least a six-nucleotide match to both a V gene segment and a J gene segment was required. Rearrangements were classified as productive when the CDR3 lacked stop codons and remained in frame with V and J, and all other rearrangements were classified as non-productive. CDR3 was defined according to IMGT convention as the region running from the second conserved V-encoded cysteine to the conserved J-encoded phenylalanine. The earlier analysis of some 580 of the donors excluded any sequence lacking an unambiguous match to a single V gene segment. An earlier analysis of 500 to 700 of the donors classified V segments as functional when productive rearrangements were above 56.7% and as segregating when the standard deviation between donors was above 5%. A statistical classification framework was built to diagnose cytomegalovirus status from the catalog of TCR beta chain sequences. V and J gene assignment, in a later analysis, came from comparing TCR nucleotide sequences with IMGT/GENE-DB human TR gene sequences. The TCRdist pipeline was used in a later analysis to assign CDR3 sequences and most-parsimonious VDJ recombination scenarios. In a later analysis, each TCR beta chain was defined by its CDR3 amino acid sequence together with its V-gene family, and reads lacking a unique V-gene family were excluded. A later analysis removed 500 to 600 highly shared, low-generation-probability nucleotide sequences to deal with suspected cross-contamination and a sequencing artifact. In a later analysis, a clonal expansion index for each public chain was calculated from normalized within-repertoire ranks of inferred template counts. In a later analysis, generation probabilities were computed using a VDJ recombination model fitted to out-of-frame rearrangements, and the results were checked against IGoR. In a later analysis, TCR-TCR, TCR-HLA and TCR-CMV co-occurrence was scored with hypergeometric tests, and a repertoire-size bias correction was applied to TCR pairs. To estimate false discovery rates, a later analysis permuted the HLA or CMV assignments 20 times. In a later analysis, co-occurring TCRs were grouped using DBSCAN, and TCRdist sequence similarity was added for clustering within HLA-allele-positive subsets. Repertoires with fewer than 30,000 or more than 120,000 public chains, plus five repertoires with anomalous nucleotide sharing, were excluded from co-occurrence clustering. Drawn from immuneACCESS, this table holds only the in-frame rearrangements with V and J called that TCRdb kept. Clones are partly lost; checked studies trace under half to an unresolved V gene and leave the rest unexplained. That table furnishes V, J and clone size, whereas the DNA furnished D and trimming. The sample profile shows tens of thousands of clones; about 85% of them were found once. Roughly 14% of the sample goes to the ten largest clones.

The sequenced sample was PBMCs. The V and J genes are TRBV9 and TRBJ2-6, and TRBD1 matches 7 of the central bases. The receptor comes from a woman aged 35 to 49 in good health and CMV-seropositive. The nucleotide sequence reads TGTGCCAGCAGCGTAGGTAGGGGGCTAAACTCTGGGGCCAACGTCCTGACTTTC. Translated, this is CASSVGRGLNSGANVLTF.